The 31 T cell receptor beta chains below all came from one sample that was sequenced in a study of Graves' ophthalmopathy and Graves' hyperthyroidism. As the template, RNA transcripts were used to amplify TCR beta CDR3 regions. Second-round multiplex PCR came after first-round RT-PCR with HTBI primers. TCRdb re-derived calls from the multiplex PCR reads in MiXCR, one entry per CDR3 protein. The repertoire holds under 800,000 distinct CDR3 sequences, with around a fifth as singletons. Sequencing input: peripheral blood. These receptors were taken from a woman aged 18-29 years with stable Graves' hyperthyroidism. Some clones in this sample may be carry-over from other donors' samples.

This clonotype was counted many times. One junction end does not reproduce the germline sequence, and a read error may be involved. The rearrangement links TRBV24-1 to TRBJ1-1, with 8 nucleotides matching TRBD1. CDR3 length: 13 amino acids. Germline-derived CDR1 and CDR2 are KGHDR and SFDVKD. The CDR3 DNA is TGTGCCCCCAGGGGGCGCGGGAACACTGAAGCTTTCTTT. It is translated as CAPRGRGNTEAFF.

J is TRBJ1-3 and V is TRBV11-1; D gene unclear. There are 17 residues in the CDR3. V was clipped by 1 base and J by 0 bases, with 13 bases between them. The germline V gene has CDR1 SGHAT and CDR2 FQDESV (reference sequence). The CDR3 loop is CASSLVRAGSSGNTIYF. In nucleotides, the CDR3 is TGTGCCAGCAGCTTAGTGAGGGCCGGGAGCTCTGGAAACACCATATATTTT.

Many counts were recorded for this clonotype. The chain links TRBV6-5 to TRBJ1-1; 12 bases agree with TRBD1. The CDR3 spans 17 residues. Germline CDR1 is MNHEY and CDR2 is SVGAGI. Trimming cost V 3 bases and J 2 bases; bases outside gene matches: 7. The CDR3 sequence is CASSYPGQGASNTEAFF. For the CDR3, the DNA is TGTGCCAGCAGTTATCCGGGACAGGGGGCCTCAAACACTGAAGCTTTCTTT.

The table lists this clonotype with a few counts. This chain connects TRBV15 to TRBJ2-7, with D perhaps given as TRBD1 or TRBD2 (5 bases each). The germline V gene has CDR1 LNHNV and CDR2 YYDKDF (reference sequence). The ends were cut back, 0 bases at V and 9 bases at J, with 9 bases in the middle. The CDR3 runs 12 residues. CDR3 nucleotide sequence: TGTGCCACCAGCAGAGATAGGGACCCGCAGTACTTC. It yields the protein CATSRDRDPQYF.

This clonotype was recorded at least ten times. The V call is TRBV7-2, the J call TRBJ2-5; no clear D. Per germline, CDR1 SGHTA and CDR2 FQGNSA. V was cut by 5 bases and J by 5 bases, with 9 bases left in between. The CDR3 totals 12 residues. The CDR3 bases are TGTGCCAGCAGCCGCGCGGCCGAGACCCAGTACTTC. Amino acid sequence: CASSRAAETQYF.

The table lists this clonotype with a few counts. The chain couples TRBV4-1 to TRBJ1-1; D gene ambiguous. The CDR3 spans 13 residues. Trimming took off 1 base at V and 10 bases at J, with 13 bases between the two ends. The germline CDR1 and CDR2 sequences are MGHRA and YSYEKL. In DNA form, the CDR3 reads TGCGCCAGCAGCCAAGCCCCTGGGGTGGGAGCTTTCTTT. This encodes CASSQAPGVGAFF.

In this sample, this clonotype turned up many times. The chain is built from TRBV6-5 and TRBJ2-5; unclear D gene. In germline, CDR1 is MNHEY, CDR2 SVGAGI. Trimming stripped 0 bases from V and 5 bases from J, with 13 bases between. The CDR3 consists of 15 residues. The CDR3 DNA sequence: TGTGCCAGCAGTTACTCATGGCAGCTCTGGGAGACCCAGTACTTC. Protein product: CASSYSWQLWETQYF.

This clonotype was observed at least ten times. The chain combines TRBV18 with TRBJ1-1; TRBD1 matches at 9 bases. The length of the CDR3 is 15 residues. With V trimmed by 2 bases and J by 7 bases, 8 bases remained unmatched. Germline V gene sequence: CDR1 KGHSH, CDR2 LQKENI. The CDR3 sequence is CASSPSGQGEIEAFF. DNA of the CDR3: TGTGCCAGCTCACCATCGGGACAGGGTGAGATTGAAGCTTTCTTT.

This sequence joins TRBV14 and TRBJ2-2; 10 nucleotides match TRBD2. From germline, CDR1 is SGHDN and CDR2 FVKESK. Trimming cost V 3 bases and J 5 bases; bases outside gene matches: 24. This CDR3 comprises 22 residues. The CDR3 loop reads CASSHPLGGAGGPFVWTGELFF. The CDR3 bases are TGTGCCAGCAGCCATCCTCTAGGGGGAGCGGGGGGGCCTTTCGTTTGGACCGGGGAGCTGTTTTTT.

V usage is TRBV4-1 and J usage is TRBJ1-2; 7 bases line up with TRBD1. The J segment lost 4 bases and the V segment lost 2 bases, leaving 7 bases of the junction unmatched. From germline, CDR1 is MGHRA and CDR2 YSYEKL. This CDR3 is built from 15 residues. CDR3 DNA sequence: TGCGCCAGCAGCCAACCTACGACAGGGATCTATGGCTACACCTTC. Its protein is CASSQPTTGIYGYTF.

The chain is built from TRBV5-1 and TRBJ2-2; possible D gene TRBD2, 6 bases. The germline CDR1 and CDR2 sequences are SGHRS and YFSETQ. V shed 3 bases and J shed 4 bases, with 13 bases lying between them. The CDR3 loop spans 15 amino acids. The CDR3 nucleotides are TGCGCCAGCAGCTACCCCGGGGGTCGCACCGGGGAGCTGTTTTTT. Amino acid sequence: CASSYPGGRTGELFF.

This clonotype was detected a few times. The chain is built from TRBV30 and TRBJ2-7, with TRBD2 as a possible D gene (5 bases). V dropped 0 bases and J dropped 4 bases, with 10 bases sitting between them. Germline CDR1 reads GTSNPN; CDR2 reads SVGIG (reference sequence). The CDR3 length is 13 residues. CDR3 sequence reads: CAWSVGAAYEQYF. CDR3 DNA: TGTGCCTGGAGTGTCGGAGCGGCTTACGAGCAGTACTTC.

The table lists this clonotype with many counts. An end of the junction does not agree with germline; a read error may underlie this. The V and J genes are TRBV6-1 and TRBJ2-5; the match to TRBD2 covers 11 bases. This CDR3 has 15 amino acids. Germline V gene lookup returns CDR1 MNHNS and CDR2 SASEGT. The CDR3 DNA follows: TGTGCCAGCAGTATGGGACTAGCGGACTGGGAGACCCGGTACTTC. Its translation is CASSMGLADWETRYF.

This clonotype occurred a few times. The J gene is TRBJ1-1, the V gene TRBV29-1; D may be TRBD1 (5 bases). The CDR3 length is 14 residues. CDR1 SQVTM and CDR2 ANQGSEA come from the germline V gene. V shed 4 bases and J shed 0 bases, with 12 bases lying between them. Here the CDR3 reads CSVGPRDLNTEAFF. CDR3 coding DNA: TGCAGCGTTGGACCCAGGGATTTGAACACTGAAGCTTTCTTT.

V usage is TRBV19 and J usage is TRBJ1-2, with unresolved D. Germline V gene sequence: CDR1 LNHDA, CDR2 SQIVND (reference sequence). The V and J ends lost 5 bases and 1 base respectively, with 11 bases between them. The CDR3 length is 14 residues. The CDR3 here is CASSSTYLNYGYTF. The CDR3 coding sequence is TGTGCCAGTAGTTCAACTTACCTTAACTATGGCTACACCTTC.

Note on this clonotype: It may be a read error: a sequence one base away is much more abundant. V usage is TRBV6-1 and J usage is TRBJ1-2; 9 positions match TRBD1. Germline V gene lookup returns CDR1 MNHNS and CDR2 SASEGT. The CDR3 loop spans 13 amino acids. DNA of the CDR3: TGTGCCAGCCGAACAGGGGGCTACTATGGCTACAGCTTC. It yields the protein CASRTGGYYGYSF.

This clonotype was counted at least ten times. This chain joins TRBV7-2 and TRBJ2-7; D possibly uses TRBD1 or TRBD2 (7 bases each). V lost 0 bases and J 0 bases, leaving 18 bases between the germline ends. The CDR3 runs 18 residues. CDR1 and CDR2 (germline): SGHTA, FQGNSA. Written as DNA, the CDR3 is TGTGCCAGCAGCTTAGCGACGGGGGGCGGGACAGTCTCCTACGAGCAGTACTTC. The encoded protein is CASSLATGGGTVSYEQYF.

This clonotype was observed at least ten times. V and J are TRBV6-5 and TRBJ2-5; D may be TRBD1 or TRBD2 (6 bases each). This CDR3 has 16 residues. Germline V lookup: CDR1 MNHEY, CDR2 SVGAGI. Between the trimmed V and J ends, which lost 2 bases and 4 bases, there was a span of 17 bases. The CDR3 coding sequence is TGTGCCAGCAGTTACCCGGGCAGTTCGGGGGCAGAGACCCAGTACTTC. Translated, it gives CASSYPGSSGAETQYF.

This clonotype was counted ten times or more. V and J are TRBV9 and TRBJ1-2; maybe TRBD1 (5 bases). With 0 bases removed from V and 5 bases from J, the gap between germline ends came to 11 bases. Per the germline V gene, CDR1 is SGDLS and CDR2 is YYNGEE. The CDR3 is 14 residues long. The CDR3 DNA reads TGTGCCAGCAGCGTAGCGGGGCAGGCATATGGCTACACCTTC. Its protein product is CASSVAGQAYGYTF.

In its sample, this clonotype was seen once. The chain is built from TRBV6-1 and TRBJ2-5, with 9 bases matching TRBD1. Germline loops: CDR1 MNHNS, CDR2 SASEGT. The CDR3 runs 15 residues. V lost 6 bases, J lost 5 bases, and 10 bases stayed unmatched. The CDR3 is CASRETGGAGETQYF. CDR3 nucleotide sequence: TGTGCCAGCAGGGAAACAGGGGGCGCGGGGGAGACCCAGTACTTC.

This clonotype was seen at least ten times. The chain carries TRBV7-9 and TRBJ1-2; D ambiguous. Trimming shortened V by 5 bases and J by 1 base, and 14 bases separated the two germline ends. The CDR3 loop spans 15 amino acids. Germline CDR1 reads SEHNR; CDR2 reads FQNEAQ (reference sequence). The CDR3 protein is CASSDRQDLNYGYTF. CDR3 DNA: TGTGCCAGCAGCGACCGACAAGATCTTAACTATGGCTACACCTTC. Together with reference TRBV7-9 and TRBJ1-2, the CDR3 gives the full variable domain: DTGVSQNPRHKITKRGQNVTFRCDPISEHNRLYWYRQTLGQGPEFLTYFQNEAQLEKSRLLSDRFSAERPKGSFSTLEIQRTEQGDSAMYLCASSDRQDLNYGYTFGSGTRLTVV.

This clonotype appeared a few times. The chain carries TRBV5-1 and TRBJ1-2; no definite D call. Trimming stripped 0 bases from V and 4 bases from J, with 10 bases between. Germline loops: CDR1 SGHRS, CDR2 YFSETQ. This CDR3 has 14 amino acids. The CDR3 DNA sequence: TGCGCCAGCAGCTTGGGGGAAGCTACCTATGGCTACACCTTC. It yields the protein CASSLGEATYGYTF.

The CDR3 reads CASRIPGQGNTEAFF. The CDR3 bases are TGCGCCAGCCGAATACCGGGACAGGGGAACACTGAAGCTTTCTTT. The genes are TRBV4-1 and TRBJ1-1; 9 positions agree with TRBD1. Germline V CDR1 and CDR2: MGHRA, YSYEKL. The V gene end was trimmed by 8 bases and the J gene end by 1 base; junction bases not matched to a gene: 8. The CDR3 consists of 15 residues.

This clonotype was observed at least ten times. The chain uses TRBV12-3 or TRBV12-4 and TRBJ1-5, with D possibly being TRBD1 (6 bases). The CDR3 length is 14 residues. V gave up 7 bases and J gave up 7 bases, with 17 bases separating them. Here the CDR3 reads CASTRGGVVQPQHF. CDR3 coding DNA: TGTGCCAGCACCCGAGGGGGGGTTGTACAGCCCCAGCATTTT.

With respect to this clonotype: Possible read error: a much larger clone is one base away. The missing conserved phenylalanine or tryptophan at the end of this CDR3 makes a read error likely. The J gene is TRBJ1-3, the V gene TRBV12-3 or TRBV12-4; no reliable D call. Trimming stripped 7 bases from V and 4 bases from J, with 8 bases between. CDR3 length: 12 residues. The DNA for the CDR3 is TGTGCCAGCACCCATTCCGGAAACACCATATATTTG. Protein sequence: CASTHSGNTIYL.

The sample holds many counts of this clonotype. V and J are TRBV10-3 and TRBJ1-1, with a weak D call TRBD1 (6 bases). The V and J ends lost 2 bases and 6 bases respectively, with 10 bases between them. CDR3 length equals 13 residues. CDR1 and CDR2 from the germline V gene are ENHRY and SYGVKD. CDR3 loop: CAISETGFAEAFF. The CDR3 nucleotides are TGTGCCATCAGTGAGACAGGGTTCGCTGAAGCTTTCTTT.

This clonotype came up a few times. The rearrangement uses TRBV5-1 and TRBJ1-6; TRBD1 matches at 7 bases. CDR3 length: 15 residues. Germline CDR1 and CDR2: SGHRS and YFSETQ. Losses at the gene ends were 4 bases for V and 7 bases for J; bases not matched to a gene: 8. CDR3 sequence (DNA): TGCGCCAGCAGCCCAACCGGGACAGAAAATTCACCCCTCCACTTT. Its translation: CASSPTGTENSPLHF.

Ten or more counts support this clonotype. V usage is TRBV12-3 or TRBV12-4 and J usage is TRBJ1-6, with D possibly TRBD1 on 5 matching bases. The CDR3 is 16 amino acids. The V end was cut by 5 bases, the J end by 8 bases, with 19 bases between. The CDR3 reads CASSPGRRGIDSPLHF. As DNA, the CDR3 is TGTGCCAGCAGTCCAGGAAGGAGGGGAATAGATTCACCCCTCCACTTT.

This clonotype was seen a handful of times. This chain joins TRBV20-1 and TRBJ1-2; the match to TRBD1 covers 7 bases. The ends lost 6 bases at V and 8 bases at J; junction bases unmatched: 15. Germline V gene data show CDR1 as DFQATT and CDR2 as SNEGSKA (reference sequence). This CDR3 is 14 amino acids long. CDR3 sequence reads: CSASFGGGAAGYTF. CDR3 nucleotide sequence: TGCAGTGCCAGTTTTGGAGGGGGCGCAGCCGGCTACACCTTC.

This clonotype has just a few counts. V usage is TRBV6-1 and J usage is TRBJ2-5; 14 positions agree with TRBD2. The CDR3 runs 16 residues. V gave up 6 bases and J gave up 5 bases; unmatched junction bases: 8. The germline CDR1 and CDR2 sequences are MNHNS and SASEGT. CDR3 nucleotide sequence: TGTGCCAGCAGCAGAGGACTAGCGGGAGGAGGCGAGACCCAGTACTTC. This encodes CASSRGLAGGGETQYF.

This clonotype was detected many times. The J gene is TRBJ1-6, the V gene TRBV6-5; D remains ambiguous. The V and J ends lost 2 bases and 9 bases respectively, with 11 bases between them. This CDR3 comprises 14 residues. Germline CDR1 reads MNHEY; CDR2 reads SVGAGI. CDR3 residues: CASSYGRAGSPLHF. In DNA form, the CDR3 reads TGTGCCAGCAGTTACGGGAGGGCAGGTTCACCCCTCCACTTT.